The 9 T cell receptor beta chains in this list originate from one sample, sequenced in a study of response to subunit inactivated influenza vaccine. TCRdb called the RT-PCR reads again in MiXCR, with one record for every CDR3 protein. The sample holds about 780,000 distinct CDR3 sequences, less than 20% seen once. The sample in question was PBMCs from blood, obtained 5 days after vaccination. These receptor sequences come from a middle-aged man who received an inactivated influenza vaccine.

This clonotype was counted many times. The rearrangement links TRBV7-2 to TRBJ2-7; 7 bases agree with TRBD2. This CDR3 spans 11 amino acids. Losses at the gene ends were 4 bases for V and 6 bases for J; bases not matched to a gene: 0. The germline V gene encodes CDR1 SGHTA and CDR2 FQGNSA. For the CDR3, the DNA is TGTGCCAGCAGCTGGGGGGGCGAGCAGTACTTC. Protein product: CASSWGGEQYF.

This chain uses TRBV20-1 with TRBJ1-5; a weak D match, TRBD1 (5 bases). Trimming shortened V by 3 bases and J by 3 bases, and 9 bases separated the two germline ends. Germline V CDR1 and CDR2: DFQATT, SNEGSKA (reference sequence). This CDR3 has 13 amino acids. The DNA for the CDR3 is TGCAGTGCTAGGTGGGGGGTCAATCAGCCCCAGCATTTT. Translated, it gives CSARWGVNQPQHF.

This clonotype came up a few times. The J gene is TRBJ1-1, the V gene TRBV12-3 or TRBV12-4; TRBD1 matches 7 bases. Losses at the gene ends were 3 bases for V and 11 bases for J; bases not matched to a gene: 12. The CDR3 is 14 amino acids. CDR3 sequence (DNA): TGTGCCAGCAGTTTCTTGACAGGGAGGACGGCCGCTTTCTTT. Protein product: CASSFLTGRTAAFF.

Only a few counts were recorded for this clonotype. J is TRBJ2-4 and V is TRBV7-7, with D possibly TRBD2 on 6 matching bases. This CDR3 comprises 13 residues. Germline V CDR1 and CDR2: SSHAT, FNYEAQ (reference sequence). The germline V and J ends were trimmed by 5 bases and 9 bases, with 14 bases remaining between them. The CDR3 reads CASSPRLGSIQYF. The CDR3, as DNA: TGTGCCAGCAGCCCTCGACTAGGCAGCATTCAGTACTTC.

This clonotype came up a few times. The CDR3 nucleotides are TGCGCCAGCAGCCTCGGGACTAGTAATACCTACGAGCAGTACTTC. Protein product: CASSLGTSNTYEQYF. This chain joins TRBV5-1 and TRBJ2-7; TRBD2 matches at 8 bases. Germline trimming cut 4 bases from V and 2 bases from J; bases unmatched to any gene: 8. The CDR3 is 15 residues long. Germline values: CDR1 SGHRS, CDR2 YFSETQ.

This clonotype was observed a few times. V usage is TRBV20-1 and J usage is TRBJ2-1; 7 bases match TRBD2. Germline lookup yields CDR1 DFQATT and CDR2 SNEGSKA (reference sequence). V gave up 1 base and J gave up 8 bases; unmatched junction bases: 5. The CDR3 extends over 13 amino acids. Here the CDR3 reads CSARATSIYEQFF. In DNA, the CDR3 is TGCAGTGCTAGAGCGACTAGCATTTATGAGCAGTTCTTC.

The chain is built from TRBV7-9 and TRBJ1-5; D is unresolved. Trimming cost V 1 base and J 7 bases, with 11 bases left between them. Looked up from germline, CDR1 is SEHNR and CDR2 is FQNEAQ (reference sequence). This CDR3 is built from 14 residues. CDR3 sequence (DNA): TGTGCCAGCAGCTTAGGGGAGGTTCGGCAGCCCCAGCATTTT. It is translated as CASSLGEVRQPQHF.

CDR3 nucleotide sequence: TGTGCCAGCAGTTTAGGGTTAGCGGGAGGGCAGGACGAGCAGTACTTC. Translated: CASSLGLAGGQDEQYF. The chain joins TRBV12-3 or TRBV12-4 to TRBJ2-7, with TRBD2 identical over 11 bases. V shed 1 base and J 5 bases; nucleotides not matched to a gene: 7. This CDR3 is 16 amino acids long.

This clonotype was seen repeatedly, ten times or more. The chain couples TRBV24-1 to TRBJ2-1; D is possibly TRBD2 (6 bases). The germline V gene has CDR1 KGHDR and CDR2 SFDVKD. This CDR3 has 16 amino acids. The V gene lost 0 bases and the J gene lost 5 bases, with 13 bases spanning the gap. CDR3 nucleotide sequence: TGTGCCACCAGTGATTTGGGCGCGGGAATAGACAATGAGCAGTTCTTC. Its protein product is CATSDLGAGIDNEQFF.